This T cell receptor beta chain was obtained from a study of STAT3 mutations in large granular lymphocyte leukemia. Broader study findings: Variable sampling intervals and differing treatment regimens complicated linking therapy response to TCR clonal burden changes. Every T-LGLL patient had at least one immunodominant TCRbeta clonotype.

TCRbeta libraries averaged about 40,773 productive templates per sample. Assay used: immunoSEQ multiplex PCR; TCRdb lists only in-frame clones, some missing. The table has over 10,000 clones, over 75% seen once. A remark on this clone: Its antigen remains unidentified.

Germline V gene lookup returns CDR1 SGDLS and CDR2 YYNGEE. V was shortened by 0 bases and J by 5 bases, with 14 bases between the two germline ends. The CDR3 is made up of 15 amino acids. This receptor was identified in a man between 60 and 75 years old with T-cell large granular lymphocyte leukemia. Some clones in this sample may be carry-over from other donors' samples. The chain has TRBV9 and TRBJ1-1; D gene ambiguous. The sample taken for sequencing was peripheral blood mononuclear cells. In nucleotides, the CDR3 is TGTGCCAGCAGCGTAGGGGCGTTGGGTCAGACTGAAGCTTTCTTT. Protein sequence: CASSVGALGQTEAFF.